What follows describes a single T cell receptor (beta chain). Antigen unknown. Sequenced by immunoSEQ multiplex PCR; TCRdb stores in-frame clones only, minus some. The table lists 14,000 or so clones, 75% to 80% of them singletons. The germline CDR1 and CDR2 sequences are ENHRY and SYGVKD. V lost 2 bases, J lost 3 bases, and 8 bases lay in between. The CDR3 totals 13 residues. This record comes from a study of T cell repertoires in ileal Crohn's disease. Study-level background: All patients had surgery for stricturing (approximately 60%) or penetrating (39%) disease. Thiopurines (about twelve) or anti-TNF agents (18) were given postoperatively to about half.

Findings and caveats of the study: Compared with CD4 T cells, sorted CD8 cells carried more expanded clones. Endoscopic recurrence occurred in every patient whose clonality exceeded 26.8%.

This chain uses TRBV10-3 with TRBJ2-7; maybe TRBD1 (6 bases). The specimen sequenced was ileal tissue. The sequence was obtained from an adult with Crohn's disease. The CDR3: CAISETGLYEQYF. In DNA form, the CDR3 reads TGTGCCATCAGTGAGACAGGGCTCTACGAGCAGTACTTC.